Following are 9 T cell receptor beta chains from one sample sequenced in a study of OX40 agonist ivuxolimab in advanced cancers. Sequenced by immunoSEQ multiplex PCR; TCRdb stores in-frame clones only, minus some. The data contain around 72,000 clones, 75% to 90% of them singletons. The material was CD4+ or CD8+ T cells sorted from blood, obtained in a trial of the OX40 agonist ivuxolimab. These receptors came from an adult with an advanced solid tumor such as melanoma, head and neck, liver or kidney cancer.

Notes on this clone: This may come from a read error, since a much larger clone is one base off. The chain recombines TRBV5-1 with TRBJ2-7; no firm D call. The V end lost 3 bases, the J end lost 2 bases, and 3 bases lay between the germline ends. This CDR3 has 11 amino acids. The germline V gene encodes CDR1 SGHRS and CDR2 YFSETQ. The CDR3 region is CASSSPYEQYF. As DNA, the CDR3 is TGCGCCAGCAGCTCCCCCTACGAGCAGTACTTC.

The V gene is TRBV7-8, the J gene TRBJ1-3; 7 nucleotides match TRBD1. V was pared by 5 bases and J by 2 bases, with 9 bases of the junction left unmatched. The CDR3 is 16 residues long. Germline V lookup: CDR1 SGHVS, CDR2 FQNEAQ. DNA for the CDR3: TGTGCCAGCAGCAGTGGGACAGACTCTACTGGAAACACCATATATTTT. It specifies CASSSGTDSTGNTIYF.

This clone was recorded once. The chain has TRBV28 and TRBJ2-6; TRBD1 aligns across 9 bases. CDR1 is MDHEN and CDR2 is SYDVKM in the germline V gene. This CDR3 contains 18 residues. V shed 6 bases and J 4 bases; nucleotides not matched to a gene: 13. The CDR3 region is CASRNPPGTGYGANVLTF. The CDR3 DNA reads as TGTGCCAGCAGGAACCCTCCCGGGACAGGGTACGGGGCCAACGTCCTGACTTTC.

The chain combines TRBV18 with TRBJ1-2; 9 positions agree with TRBD1. CDR1 is KGHSH and CDR2 is LQKENI in the germline V gene. Losses at the gene ends were 5 bases for V and 2 bases for J; bases not matched to a gene: 6. The CDR3 contains 15 residues. The CDR3 reads CASSDGTGINYGYTF. CDR3 nucleotide sequence: TGTGCCAGCTCAGACGGGACAGGGATCAACTATGGCTACACCTTC.

DNA for the CDR3: TGCGCCAGCAGCGGCCTAGACAGGGCTGGCTACACCTTC. It is translated as CASSGLDRAGYTF. V is TRBV5-1 and J is TRBJ1-2, with 7 bases aligning to TRBD1. After removal of 4 bases from V and 7 bases from J, the junction contained 7 bases not matched to a gene. Germline V CDR1 and CDR2: SGHRS, YFSETQ. This CDR3 region has 13 residues.

The rearrangement uses TRBV6-5 and TRBJ2-7; TRBD1 matches at 12 bases. After removal of 7 bases from V and 7 bases from J, the junction contained 11 bases not matched to a gene. CDR3 size: 15 residues. CDR1 MNHEY and CDR2 SVGAGI come from the germline V gene. Written as DNA, the CDR3 is TGTGCCAGCAACAAGCCCGGGACAGGGGGCGGGGAGCAGTACTTC. Translating gives CASNKPGTGGGEQYF.

This clone has just one count. The chain links TRBV2 to TRBJ2-7; D could derive from TRBD1 or TRBD2 (5 bases each). This CDR3 spans 13 amino acids. The V and J ends lost 8 bases and 6 bases respectively, with 17 bases between them. Per the germline V gene, CDR1 is SNHLY and CDR2 is FYNNEI. The CDR3 sequence is CASGDVGSSEQYF. The DNA for the CDR3 is TGTGCCAGCGGGGACGTCGGGTCCAGCGAGCAGTACTTC.

The table lists this clone with a count of one. The chain joins TRBV9 to TRBJ2-3; the D is unclear. The CDR3 is made up of 13 amino acids. Germline CDR1 is SGDLS and CDR2 is YYNGEE. V was cut by 0 bases and J by 1 base, with 3 bases left in between. The DNA of the CDR3 is TGTGCCAGCAGCGTAGTAGGCACAGATACGCAGTATTTT. This gives the protein CASSVVGTDTQYF.

This CDR3 reads CASSKREGKADTQYF. DNA of the CDR3: TGCGCCAGCAGCAAGCGGGAGGGCAAGGCAGATACGCAGTATTTT. The chain combines TRBV10-2 with TRBJ2-3, with 10 bases that match TRBD2. The V gene end was trimmed by 6 bases and the J gene end by 4 bases; junction bases not matched to a gene: 7. The CDR3 is made up of 15 amino acids. Germline V gene sequence: CDR1 WSHSY, CDR2 SAAADI.